The sequence of this T cell receptor (beta chain) was determined in a study of cytomegalovirus exposure and HLA in healthy donors. Turning to the study itself: An early release of data contained tens of millions of unique TCRs, which came from HLA-typed donors.

Findings and limits, study-wide: With further analysis later on, most CMV-associated TCR beta chains appeared HLA-restricted.

PCR amplification relied on 60 Vbeta primers (plus 13 Jbeta primers). TCRdb keeps only in-frame clones here, not all; method: immunoSEQ multiplex PCR. The data contain around 210,000 clones, roughly 80% of them singletons. This CDR3 has 13 residues. The V segment lost 2 bases and the J segment 7 bases; nucleotides outside the gene matches: 2. Germline lookup yields CDR1 SEHNR and CDR2 FQNEAQ (reference sequence). Comment on this clone: Its antigen is unidentified.

Sequenced: PBMCs. This chain links TRBV7-9 with TRBJ1-5, with TRBD1 matching over 7 bases. The receptor's source is a man in his fifties or sixties in good health and CMV-seronegative. The CDR3 coding sequence is TGTGCCAGCAGCTTAACAGGGGTACAGCCCCAGCATTTT. This translates into CASSLTGVQPQHF.